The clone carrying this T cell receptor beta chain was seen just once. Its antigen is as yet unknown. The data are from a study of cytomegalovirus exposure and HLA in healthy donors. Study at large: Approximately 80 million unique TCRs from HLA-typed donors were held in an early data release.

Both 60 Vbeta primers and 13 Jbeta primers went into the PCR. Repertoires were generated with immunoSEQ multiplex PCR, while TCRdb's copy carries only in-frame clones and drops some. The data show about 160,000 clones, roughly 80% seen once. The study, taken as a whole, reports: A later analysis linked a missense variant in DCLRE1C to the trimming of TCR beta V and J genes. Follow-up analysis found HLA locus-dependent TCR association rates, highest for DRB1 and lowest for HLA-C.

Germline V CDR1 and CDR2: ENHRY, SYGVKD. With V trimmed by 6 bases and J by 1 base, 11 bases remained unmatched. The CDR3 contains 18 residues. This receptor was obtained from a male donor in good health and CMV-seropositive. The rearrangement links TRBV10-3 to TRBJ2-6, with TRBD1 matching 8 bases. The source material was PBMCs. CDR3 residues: CAIRKDGQGASGANVLTF. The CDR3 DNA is TGTGCCATCAGGAAAGATGGTCAGGGGGCGTCTGGGGCCAACGTCCTGACTTTC.